The next 2 T cell receptor beta chains were all read from a single sample in a study of shared clonotypes between healthy human individuals (dated by TCRdb to between 2020 and 2021). The method was the immunoSEQ multiplex PCR assay. Drawn from immuneACCESS, this table holds only the in-frame rearrangements with V and J called that TCRdb kept. Clones are partly lost; checked studies trace under half to an unresolved V gene and leave the rest unexplained. The sample table shows more than 400,000 clones, and roughly 95% are seen once. The ten largest make up approximately 0.06% of the sample. The sequenced sample consisted of naive CD4+ T cells sorted from blood. The sample's cell subset or site, from its label and the paper: CD45RA+ positively selected. These receptors came from a woman in her 30s in good health.

The V gene is TRBV6-1, the J gene TRBJ1-4; D may be TRBD1 (6 bases). Germline-derived CDR1 and CDR2 are MNHNS and SASEGT. CDR3 size: 13 residues. V lost 8 bases to trimming and J lost 11 bases, with 18 bases between them. The CDR3 nucleotides read TGTGCCAGCGGGGGCCAACTGGTCGAGAAACTGTTTTTT. Translation gives CASGGQLVEKLFF.

The CDR3 spells CASSSNSGAQYF. In nucleotides, the CDR3 is TGTGCCAGCAGTTCAAACTCAGGAGCGCAGTATTTT. The chain recombines TRBV7-9 with TRBJ2-3; no clear D gene. V lost 6 bases and J 10 bases, leaving 14 bases between the germline ends. The CDR3 runs to 12 residues. The V gene's germline CDR1 is SEHNR and CDR2 FQNEAQ (reference sequence).